These 23 T cell receptor beta chains came from one sample sequenced in a study of OX40 agonist ivuxolimab in advanced cancers. The repertoire was sequenced with immunoSEQ multiplex PCR; TCRdb's copy has only in-frame clones and lacks some. Among some 60,000 clones listed, approximately 86% were seen once. This material consisted of CD4+ or CD8+ T cells sorted from blood, taken in a trial of the OX40 agonist ivuxolimab. The receptors were gathered from an adult with an advanced solid tumor such as melanoma, head and neck, liver or kidney cancer.

The V and J genes are TRBV4-1 and TRBJ1-5, with D perhaps matching TRBD1 (6 bases). V was trimmed by 7 bases and J by 2 bases, leaving 12 bases between them. The germline CDR1 and CDR2 sequences are MGHRA and YSYEKL. The CDR3 has 14 residues. This chain's CDR3 is CASNTGLGNQPQHF. The CDR3 DNA sequence: TGCGCCAGCAACACAGGGTTGGGCAATCAGCCCCAGCATTTT.

The chain recombines TRBV11-2 with TRBJ2-1; D uncertain. The CDR3 length is 13 residues. Per germline, CDR1 SGHAT and CDR2 FQNNGV. The V and J ends lost 1 base and 8 bases respectively, with 9 bases between them. The CDR3 nucleotides read TGTGCCAGCAGCTTAGTCGGGTGGGATGAGCAGTTCTTC. Its protein product is CASSLVGWDEQFF. Looking up the rest from reference TRBV11-2 and TRBJ2-1 gives the full variable domain: EAGVAQSPRYKIIEKRQSVAFWCNPISGHATLYWYQQILGQGPKLLIQFQNNGVVDDSQLPKDRFSAERLKGVDSTLKIQPAKLEDSAVYLCASSLVGWDEQFFGPGTRLTVL.

The V and J genes are TRBV4-2 and TRBJ2-4; unclear D gene. The CDR3 length is 15 residues. V lost 1 base and J lost 8, with 15 bases in between. Germline CDR1 reads LGHNA; CDR2 reads YNFKEQ. The CDR3: CASSQGATSLDIQYF. The CDR3 DNA sequence: TGTGCCAGCAGCCAAGGGGCCACATCCTTGGACATTCAGTACTTC.

This chain links TRBV14 with TRBJ1-1, with D perhaps matching TRBD1 (6 bases). V gave up 3 bases and J gave up 1 base, with 15 bases separating them. Germline-derived CDR1 and CDR2 are SGHDN and FVKESK. The CDR3 consists of 16 residues. CDR3 bases: TGTGCCAGCAGCCAGCGGGGACAAACTAGGAACACTGAAGCTTTCTTT. Its protein product is CASSQRGQTRNTEAFF.

J is TRBJ1-5 and V is TRBV6-1; D remains ambiguous. Trimming stripped 2 bases from V and 11 bases from J, with 10 bases between. Germline assignment: CDR1 MNHNS and CDR2 SASEGT. The CDR3 totals 12 residues. The CDR3 DNA sequence: TGTGCCAGCAGTGAATCGGCCGACGCCCAGCATTTT. Its translation: CASSESADAQHF.

The chain carries TRBV6-1 and TRBJ2-7; possible D gene TRBD1, 5 bases. This CDR3 has 14 residues. The V end lost 3 bases, the J end lost 0 bases, and 9 bases lay between the germline ends. Germline-derived CDR1 and CDR2 are MNHNS and SASEGT. The CDR3 sequence is CASSDLTASYEQYF. CDR3 in DNA: TGTGCCAGCAGTGACCTGACAGCCTCCTACGAGCAGTACTTC.

The chain carries TRBV6-5 and TRBJ1-2, with no clear D. Per germline, CDR1 MNHEY and CDR2 SVGAGI. V was pared by 2 bases and J by 5 bases, with 6 bases between. The CDR3 length is 12 residues. This chain's CDR3 is CASSYRGYGYTF. The CDR3 nucleotides are TGTGCCAGCAGTTACAGAGGGTATGGCTACACCTTC.

The gene calls are TRBV7-8 and TRBJ2-7; 7 positions match TRBD1. CDR1 SGHVS and CDR2 FQNEAQ come from the germline V gene. This CDR3 comprises 12 residues. J gave up 5 bases and V 2 bases, and 0 bases lay outside the gene matches. CDR3 loop: CASSLTGDEQYF. CDR3 coding DNA: TGTGCCAGCAGCTTAACAGGGGACGAGCAGTACTTC.

The rearrangement uses TRBV2 and TRBJ2-3; D gene ambiguous. Per the germline V gene, CDR1 is SNHLY and CDR2 is FYNNEI. The CDR3 covers 11 residues. V dropped 7 bases and J dropped 5 bases, with 7 bases sitting between them. The CDR3 here is CASNDRDTQYF. In DNA, the CDR3 is TGTGCCAGCAACGACCGAGATACGCAGTATTTT.

The CDR3 loop is CASSFWQNTEAFF. The DNA for the CDR3 is TGCGCCAGCAGCTTTTGGCAGAACACTGAAGCTTTCTTT. The rearrangement links TRBV5-1 to TRBJ1-1; D not resolved. The CDR3 loop spans 13 amino acids. Germline CDR1 reads SGHRS; CDR2 reads YFSETQ. V was cut by 2 bases and J by 1 base, with 6 bases left in between.

V is TRBV7-8 and J is TRBJ2-1; 9 bases fit TRBD1. Unmatched junction bases numbered 6, after V lost 6 bases and J lost 9 bases. Germline V lookup: CDR1 SGHVS, CDR2 FQNEAQ. The CDR3 sequence is 13 residues long. Written as DNA, the CDR3 is TGTGCCAGCAGAGCCGGGACAGGGATTGAGCAGTTCTTC. Translating gives CASRAGTGIEQFF.

The V gene is TRBV27, the J gene TRBJ1-6, with D hard to call. Trimming took off 3 bases at V and 8 bases at J, with 14 bases between the two ends. CDR3 length: 15 amino acids. The germline V gene encodes CDR1 MNHEY and CDR2 SMNVEV (reference sequence). The CDR3 spells CASSFRGRKDSPLHF. The CDR3 DNA reads as TGTGCCAGCAGTTTCCGTGGACGGAAGGATTCACCCCTCCACTTT.

This chain links TRBV6-1 with TRBJ2-3; no clear D. Germline V gene lookup returns CDR1 MNHNS and CDR2 SASEGT. V was shortened by 3 bases and J by 2 bases, with 9 bases between the two germline ends. This CDR3 has 14 amino acids. The CDR3 region has the DNA TGTGCCAGCAGTGAGCTGGGTTACACAGATACGCAGTATTTT. It codes for CASSELGYTDTQYF.

The gene calls are TRBV7-2 and TRBJ2-6; tentatively, D is TRBD1 (5 bases). V was clipped by 3 bases and J by 0 bases, with 6 bases between them. CDR1 and CDR2 from the germline V gene are SGHTA and FQGNSA. CDR3 size: 15 residues. CDR3 DNA sequence: TGTGCCAGCAGCTTCCAGGGCTCTGGGGCCAACGTCCTGACTTTC. Encoded protein: CASSFQGSGANVLTF.

The chain uses TRBV10-3 and TRBJ1-5; TRBD1 is a possible D gene (5 bases). Germline V gene lookup returns CDR1 ENHRY and CDR2 SYGVKD. V shed 8 bases and J shed 2 bases, with 13 bases lying between them. The CDR3 is 14 residues long. The CDR3 region is CAIGPGGGNQPQHF. The CDR3, as DNA: TGTGCCATCGGCCCCGGGGGTGGCAATCAGCCCCAGCATTTT.

The chain has TRBV25-1 and TRBJ2-3; no firm D call. The CDR3 consists of 13 residues. Trimming left V 6 bases short and J 1 base short, with 8 bases between. Germline CDR1 reads MGHDK; CDR2 reads SYGVNS. This CDR3 reads CASRGWGTDTQYF. Here the CDR3 DNA reads TGTGCCAGCAGGGGGTGGGGCACAGATACGCAGTATTTT.

This chain links TRBV19 with TRBJ2-7, with 9 bases lining up with TRBD1. From germline, CDR1 is LNHDA and CDR2 SQIVND (reference sequence). The CDR3 contains 14 residues. J lost 0 bases, V lost 6 bases, and 3 bases had no gene match. CDR3 loop: CASRQTGGSYEQYF. CDR3 nucleotides: TGTGCCAGTAGACAGACAGGGGGCTCCTACGAGCAGTACTTC. Looking up the rest from reference TRBV19 and TRBJ2-7 gives the full variable domain: DGGITQSPKYLFRKEGQNVTLSCEQNLNHDAMYWYRQDPGQGLRLIYYSQIVNDFQKGDIAEGYSVSREKKESFPLTVTSAQKNPTAFYLCASRQTGGSYEQYFGPGTRLTVT.

This chain uses TRBV7-2 with TRBJ2-1, with D possibly TRBD2 on 5 matching bases. V lost 2 bases and J 4 bases, leaving 15 bases between the germline ends. The CDR3 is 16 amino acids. Germline loops: CDR1 SGHTA, CDR2 FQGNSA. This CDR3 reads CASSLSRAPGYNEQFF. The CDR3 DNA sequence: TGTGCCAGCAGCTTATCTAGGGCCCCGGGGTACAATGAGCAGTTCTTC.

This clone was observed a single time. This chain uses TRBV18 with TRBJ1-4; 8 bases match TRBD1. Germline V CDR1 and CDR2: KGHSH, LQKENI. V dropped 6 bases and J dropped 6; count of bases not matched to a gene: 6. The CDR3 sequence is 14 residues long. The CDR3, as DNA: TGTGCCAGCTCCCTCGACAGGGGTGATGAAAAACTGTTTTTT. Translating gives CASSLDRGDEKLFF.

The rearrangement joins TRBV10-3 to TRBJ2-7; D could derive from TRBD1 or TRBD2 (6 bases each). CDR1 ENHRY and CDR2 SYGVKD come from the germline V gene. The CDR3 runs 11 residues. V was trimmed by 5 bases and J by 6 bases, leaving 8 bases between them. The CDR3 DNA sequence: TGTGCCATCAGTCCGGGGGCCGAGCAGTACTTC. Protein product: CAISPGAEQYF.

This clone has a handful of counts. The CDR3 nucleotides read TGTGCCAGCAGCGTAGAGGGGGCAGGGCCGAACACTGAAGCTTTCTTT. Its protein product is CASSVEGAGPNTEAFF. The gene calls are TRBV9 and TRBJ1-1; the match to TRBD1 covers 7 bases. Germline trimming cut 0 bases from V and 1 base from J; bases unmatched to any gene: 6. The CDR3 has 16 amino acids. Germline V gives CDR1 SGDLS, CDR2 YYNGEE.

This clone was counted only a few times. The chain combines TRBV27 with TRBJ2-2, with 8 bases matching TRBD2. Trimming cost V 6 bases and J 1 base; bases outside gene matches: 4. Germline V gene data show CDR1 as MNHEY and CDR2 as SMNVEV (reference sequence). This CDR3 spans 15 amino acids. The DNA for the CDR3 is TGTGCCAGCAGGACCGGGACTAGGAACACCGGGGAGCTGTTTTTT. This codes for CASRTGTRNTGELFF.

The CDR3 reads CASSRLGDGYEQYF. Here the CDR3 DNA reads TGTGCCAGTAGTCGGCTTGGGGATGGATACGAGCAGTACTTC. The chain uses TRBV19 and TRBJ2-7; no firm D call. The CDR3 consists of 14 residues. Trimming removed 5 bases at V and 4 bases at J, with 15 bases between. Germline V gives CDR1 LNHDA, CDR2 SQIVND (reference sequence).